This T cell receptor (beta chain) stems from a study of early T cells in non-severe SARS-CoV-2 infection. Study information: Bulk RNA taken from unsorted whole blood was sequenced, leaving chains unpaired. The study's findings and limits: Matches to VDJdb favored anti-spike CD8 responses and missed private and CD4 specificities.

In the case of this clonotype: The antigen is unknown.

TCRdb called the 5' RACE reads again in MiXCR, with one record for every CDR3 protein. The sample lists around 70,000 distinct CDR3 sequences; 10% to 15% were seen once. There are 13 residues in the CDR3. Deletions cut 4 bases from V and 7 bases from J, with 13 bases between. CDR1 and CDR2 (germline): SGHDN, FVKESK. The origin of this receptor is an adult who was a healthcare worker with PCR-confirmed SARS-CoV-2 infection or an uninfected control (not recorded which). What was sequenced was whole blood. This chain links TRBV14 with TRBJ1-1, with D hard to call. The chain's CDR3 is CASSLTVRGEAFF. The CDR3 region has the DNA TGTGCCAGCAGCCTGACGGTCCGGGGTGAAGCTTTCTTT.